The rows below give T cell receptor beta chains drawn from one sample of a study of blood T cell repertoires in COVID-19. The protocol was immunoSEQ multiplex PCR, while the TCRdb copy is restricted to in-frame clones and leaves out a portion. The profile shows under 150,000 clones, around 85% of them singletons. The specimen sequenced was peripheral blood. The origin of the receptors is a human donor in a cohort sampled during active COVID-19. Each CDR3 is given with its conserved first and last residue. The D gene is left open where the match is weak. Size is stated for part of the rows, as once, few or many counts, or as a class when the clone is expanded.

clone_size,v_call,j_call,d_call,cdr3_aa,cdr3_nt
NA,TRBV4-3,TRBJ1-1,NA,CASSQGDFNTEAFF,TGCGCCAGCAGCCAAGGGGACTTCAACACTGAAGCTTTCTTT
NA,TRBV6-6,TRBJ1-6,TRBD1,CASILGQGGSPLHF,TGTGCCAGCATTCTCGGACAGGGAGGTTCACCCCTCCACTTT
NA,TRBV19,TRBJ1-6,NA,CATPGFGNSPLHF,TGTGCCACCCCCGGGTTCGGGAATTCACCCCTCCACTTT
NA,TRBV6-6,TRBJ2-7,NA,CASSDGLPSSYEQYF,TGTGCCAGCAGTGACGGACTCCCCTCCTCCTACGAGCAGTACTTC
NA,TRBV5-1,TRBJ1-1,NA,CASSRLRATEAFF,TGCGCCAGCAGCCGATTAAGAGCGACTGAAGCTTTCTTT
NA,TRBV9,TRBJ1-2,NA,CASSARDNFNYGYTF,TGTGCCAGCAGCGCCAGGGACAACTTTAACTATGGCTACACCTTC
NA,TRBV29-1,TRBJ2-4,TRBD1,CSVYAGGIGKNIQYF,TGCAGCGTGTACGCAGGGGGCATTGGCAAAAACATTCAGTACTTC
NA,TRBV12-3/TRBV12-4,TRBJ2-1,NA,CASSSSRDEQFF,TGTGCCAGCAGTTCCTCTCGGGATGAGCAGTTCTTC
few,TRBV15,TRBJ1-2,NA,CATSRERAGALYGYTF,TGTGCCACCAGCAGAGAGCGGGCAGGGGCCCTCTATGGCTACACCTTC
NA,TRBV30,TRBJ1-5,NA,CAWSRDTNQPQHF,TGTGCCTGGAGCCGGGACACGAATCAGCCCCAGCATTTT
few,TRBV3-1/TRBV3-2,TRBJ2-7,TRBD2,CASSQAGGGREQYF,TGTGCCAGCAGCCAAGCAGGCGGGGGAAGGGAGCAGTACTTC
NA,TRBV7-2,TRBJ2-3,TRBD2,CASSFTGTSGRDTQYF,TGTGCCAGCAGCTTCACCGGGACTAGCGGGAGGGATACGCAGTATTTT
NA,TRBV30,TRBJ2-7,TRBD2,CAWSVGGEYEQYF,TGTGCCTGGAGTGTTGGGGGGGAGTACGAGCAGTACTTC
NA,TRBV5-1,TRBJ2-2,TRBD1,CASSTTGVGELFF,TGCGCCAGCAGCACGACAGGGGTCGGGGAGCTGTTTTTT
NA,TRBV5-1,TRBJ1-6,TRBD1,CASSLGRQGAVYNSPLHF,TGCGCCAGCAGCTTGGGGAGACAGGGGGCCGTCTATAATTCACCCCTCCACTTT
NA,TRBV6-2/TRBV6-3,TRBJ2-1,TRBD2,CASSSVSGNQFF,TGTGCCAGCAGTTCCGTTAGCGGGAACCAGTTCTTC
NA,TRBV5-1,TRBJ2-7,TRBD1,CASSPRTGERYEQYF,TGCGCCAGCAGCCCGAGGACAGGGGAAAGGTACGAGCAGTACTTC
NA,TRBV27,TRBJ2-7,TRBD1,CASRLLRGEQYF,TGTGCCAGCAGGCTACTCAGGGGGGAGCAGTACTTC